The rows below give T cell receptor beta chains drawn from one sample of a study of control samples from healthy donors and cancer patients. The protocol was immunoSEQ multiplex PCR, while the TCRdb copy is restricted to in-frame clones and leaves out a portion. The sample has some 79,000 clones; 80% to 95% are singletons. Sequences were obtained from PBMCs. The receptors come from a middle-aged woman with lung cancer. Both conserved end residues are part of each CDR3. D genes are given only for firm matches. A clone size is listed for some rows: how often the clone was seen (once, few, many), or a class if it is expanded.

j_call clone_size d_call v_call cdr3_aa cdr3_nt
TRBJ1-5 . . TRBV28 CASRDSNQPQHF TGTGCCAGCAGGGATAGCAATCAGCCCCAGCATTTT
TRBJ1-1 . . TRBV11-1 CASSRFRLGTEAFF TGTGCCAGCAGCCGCTTCCGACTCGGCACTGAAGCTTTCTTT
TRBJ1-1 . . TRBV11-3 CASSPDGINTEAFF TGTGCCAGCAGCCCTGACGGGATAAACACTGAAGCTTTCTTT
TRBJ1-5 . . TRBV6-5 CASSKGTRDDQPQHF TGTGCCAGCAGTAAGGGAACAAGAGACGATCAGCCCCAGCATTTT
TRBJ1-2 . . TRBV9 CASSVDNYGYTF TGTGCCAGCAGCGTAGACAACTATGGCTACACCTTC
TRBJ1-2 . . TRBV3-1/TRBV3-2 CASSQDLRGLGYGYTF TGTGCCAGCAGCCAAGATCTTCGGGGGCTAGGCTATGGCTACACCTTC
TRBJ1-4 once . TRBV5-6 CASSSPGVNEKLFF TGTGCCAGCAGCTCCCCGGGGGTGAATGAAAAACTGTTTTTT
TRBJ2-5 . . TRBV28 CASSLPQTGSGRETQYF TGTGCCAGCAGTTTGCCTCAGACGGGGAGTGGGAGGGAGACCCAGTACTTC
TRBJ1-5 . TRBD1 TRBV27 CASSRTGARQPQHF TGTGCCAGCAGTCGGACAGGCGCAAGGCAGCCCCAGCATTTT
TRBJ1-1 . TRBD1 TRBV25-1 CASSPTGGRNTEAFF TGTGCCAGCAGTCCTACAGGGGGCAGGAACACTGAAGCTTTCTTT
TRBJ2-4 . . TRBV9 CASGQGPENIQYF TGTGCCAGCGGCCAGGGTCCTGAAAACATTCAGTACTTC
TRBJ1-2 . . TRBV4-1 CASSQPTDTRPYGYTF TGCGCCAGCAGCCAACCGACAGATACCCGTCCCTATGGCTACACCTTC
TRBJ2-3 . . TRBV12-5 CASGLFQEGQYF TGTGCTAGTGGTTTGTTCCAGGAAGGCCAGTATTTT
TRBJ1-1 . . TRBV3-1/TRBV3-2 CASTGASTEAFF TGTGCCAGCACGGGGGCAAGCACTGAAGCTTTCTTT
TRBJ2-7 . . TRBV15 CATSRDPQGGHLYEQYF TGTGCCACCAGCAGAGACCCCCAAGGTGGTCACCTCTACGAGCAGTACTTC
TRBJ1-2 . . TRBV11-2 CASSLFSGGGYTF TGTGCCAGCAGCTTATTTTCGGGGGGTGGCTACACCTTC
TRBJ1-5 once . TRBV6-1 CASSDLGYSNQPQHF TGTGCCAGCAGTGATCTGGGGTATAGCAATCAGCCCCAGCATTTT
TRBJ1-1 . . TRBV19 CAAVGGLSTEAFF TGTGCCGCCGTCGGGGGGTTAAGCACTGAAGCTTTCTTT
TRBJ1-2 . TRBD1 TRBV10-2 CASSVSGQDYGYTF TGCGCCAGCAGTGTTTCGGGACAGGACTATGGCTACACCTTC
TRBJ2-2 . . TRBV29-1 CSVEGRGPFTGELFF TGCAGCGTTGAAGGGAGGGGCCCGTTCACCGGGGAGCTGTTTTTT
TRBJ1-1 . . TRBV7-3 CASSFTGAYTEAFF TGTGCCAGCAGCTTTACGGGGGCTTACACTGAAGCTTTCTTT
TRBJ1-2 . . TRBV29-1 CSVAGGEDYGYTF TGCAGCGTTGCGGGGGGCGAGGACTATGGCTACACCTTC
TRBJ1-1 . . TRBV6-5 CASSQTGYPNTEAFF TGTGCCAGCAGCCAGACCGGTTACCCGAACACTGAAGCTTTCTTT
TRBJ1-2 . . TRBV28 CASSFAGFGYTF TGTGCCAGCAGTTTTGCAGGGTTTGGCTACACCTTC
TRBJ1-4 . . TRBV30 CAWRANEKLFF TGTGCCTGGAGAGCTAATGAAAAACTGTTTTTT
TRBJ1-3 . . TRBV19 CASSAPDQDTIYF TGTGCCAGTAGTGCACCCGACCAGGACACCATATATTTT
TRBJ2-5 . . TRBV19 CASSMNVGTQYF TGTGCCAGTAGTATGAACGTCGGGACCCAGTACTTC
TRBJ2-7 . . TRBV6-1 CASSDQGRLGMAIYEQYF TGTGCCAGCAGTGATCAGGGGCGGTTGGGGATGGCGATATACGAGCAGTACTTC
TRBJ2-7 . TRBD1 TRBV6-5 CASRETGAYEQYF TGTGCCAGCAGAGAGACAGGGGCCTACGAGCAGTACTTC
TRBJ2-7 . . TRBV7-9 CASSSYREQYF TGTGCCAGCAGCTCCTATCGGGAGCAGTACTTC
TRBJ1-2 . . TRBV19 CASRQIPYGYTF TGTGCCAGTAGACAGATTCCCTATGGCTACACCTTC
TRBJ2-7 . TRBD1 TRBV5-1 CATTGTETYEQYF TGCGCCACCACCGGGACAGAAACCTACGAGCAGTACTTC
TRBJ2-2 . . TRBV5-4 CASSLELVNTGELFF TGTGCCAGCAGCTTGGAACTAGTCAACACCGGGGAGCTGTTTTTT
TRBJ1-6 . TRBD1 TRBV5-4 CASSSDRADYGSPLHF TGTGCCAGCAGCTCGGACAGGGCGGACTATGGATCACCCCTCCACTTT
TRBJ1-1 once . TRBV6-5 CASSLTENTEAFF TGTGCCAGCAGTCTGACCGAGAACACTGAAGCTTTCTTT
TRBJ2-1 . . TRBV9 CASSEQESSYNEQFF TGTGCCAGCAGCGAACAGGAAAGCTCCTACAATGAGCAGTTCTTC
TRBJ2-5 . TRBD2 TRBV7-8 CASSYLRGGGETQYF TGTGCCAGCAGCTATTTACGGGGCGGGGGTGAGACCCAGTACTTC